A single sample is the source of the 27 T cell receptor beta chains below, sequenced in a study of blood T cell repertoires in COVID-19. Here immunoSEQ multiplex PCR was the method, and the copy in TCRdb shows in-frame clones only, minus some. Among 490,000 or so clones, 88% were seen once, and the ten largest hold 6.5% to 8.5%. Sequencing was carried out using PBMCs or T cells enriched from blood (not recorded which). Every receptor here comes from a woman aged 55-70 years who had recovered from COVID-19.

This clone was observed once. The chain has TRBV24-1 and TRBJ2-7, with TRBD2 matching over 8 bases. The V segment lost 4 bases and the J segment 6 bases; nucleotides outside the gene matches: 13. This CDR3 spans 16 amino acids. CDR1 and CDR2 from the germline V gene are KGHDR and SFDVKD. The CDR3 here is CATSEPGGAGISEQYF. DNA for the CDR3: TGTGCCACCAGTGAGCCCGGGGGGGCAGGCATCAGCGAGCAGTACTTC.

The chain recombines TRBV6-5 with TRBJ1-2; TRBD1 agrees at 7 bases. V dropped 8 bases and J dropped 2; count of bases not matched to a gene: 11. This CDR3 comprises 15 residues. Germline CDR1 and CDR2: MNHEY and SVGAGI. The CDR3 reads CASRQYRGMNYGYTF. The CDR3 DNA follows: TGTGCCAGCCGGCAATACAGGGGAATGAACTATGGCTACACCTTC.

V usage is TRBV2 and J usage is TRBJ2-3; 9 bases are shared with TRBD2. Germline assignment: CDR1 SNHLY and CDR2 FYNNEI. The trim removed 6 bases at V and 8 bases at J, leaving 12 bases unmatched. The CDR3 extends over 15 amino acids. DNA for the CDR3: TGTGCCAGCAGCGAATCTAGCGGGGTAAGCGGTACGCAGTATTTT. This translates into CASSESSGVSGTQYF.

This chain uses TRBV4-2 with TRBJ2-3; the D gene is possibly TRBD2 (5 bases). The CDR3 extends over 16 amino acids. Germline V lookup: CDR1 LGHNA, CDR2 YNFKEQ. Trimming took off 5 bases at V and 0 bases at J, with 15 bases between the two ends. CDR3 sequence (DNA): TGTGCCAGCAGCTCCCCCGCGTGGGAGAGCACAGATACGCAGTATTTT. Translation gives CASSSPAWESTDTQYF.

This sequence joins TRBV25-1 and TRBJ2-1; TRBD2 is a possible D gene (6 bases). The CDR3 contains 13 residues. V shed 3 bases and J shed 7 bases, with 10 bases lying between them. CDR1 and CDR2 from the germline V gene are MGHDK and SYGVNS. The CDR3 loop is CASSDYRGNEQFF. The CDR3 DNA reads TGTGCCAGCAGTGATTATCGGGGGAATGAGCAGTTCTTC.

This clone appeared a single time. V and J are TRBV5-5 and TRBJ2-1, with TRBD1 matching over 9 bases. V shed 4 bases and J 7 bases; nucleotides not matched to a gene: 24. Germline loops: CDR1 SGHKS, CDR2 YYEKEE (reference sequence). The CDR3 has 20 residues. Here the CDR3 reads CASSHIPILPGQGVGNEQFF. CDR3 nucleotides: TGTGCCAGCAGCCACATCCCAATCCTTCCGGGACAGGGAGTAGGGAATGAGCAGTTCTTC.

The chain has TRBV24-1 and TRBJ1-5, with 9 positions matching TRBD1. The germline V gene encodes CDR1 KGHDR and CDR2 SFDVKD. The junction had 7 bases not matched to a gene; V was cut back by 4 bases and J by 4 bases. The CDR3 spans 16 residues. The CDR3 loop is CATSERTGTGNQPQHF. The CDR3 coding sequence is TGTGCCACCAGTGAGAGAACCGGGACAGGGAATCAGCCCCAGCATTTT.

This chain uses TRBV10-3 with TRBJ2-3, with 11 bases aligning to TRBD2. The V gene's germline CDR1 is ENHRY and CDR2 SYGVKD. CDR3 size: 15 residues. V gave up 4 bases and J gave up 1 base; unmatched junction bases: 1. The CDR3 loop reads CAISGTSGRTDTQYF. DNA for the CDR3: TGTGCCATCAGTGGGACTAGCGGGCGCACAGATACGCAGTATTTT.

This chain connects TRBV19 to TRBJ1-1; the match to TRBD1 covers 9 bases. Trimming cost V 4 bases and J 7 bases; bases outside gene matches: 10. Per the germline V gene, CDR1 is LNHDA and CDR2 is SQIVND (reference sequence). The CDR3 contains 15 residues. In DNA form, the CDR3 reads TGTGCCAGTAGTACCACCGTCGGGACAGGGAGTGAAGCTTTCTTT. Encoded protein: CASSTTVGTGSEAFF.

The V gene is TRBV6-5, the J gene TRBJ1-2, with D uncertain. V was clipped by 6 bases and J by 4 bases, with 12 bases between them. Germline V gene lookup returns CDR1 MNHEY and CDR2 SVGAGI. This CDR3 spans 13 amino acids. CDR3 in amino acids: CASSRDGLYGYTF. DNA for the CDR3: TGTGCCAGCAGCCGAGACGGACTCTATGGCTACACCTTC.

The rearrangement links TRBV7-8 to TRBJ2-3; TRBD2 matches at 10 bases. Trimming took 0 bases from V and 2 from J; bases not matched to a gene: 11. The CDR3 loop spans 19 amino acids. Germline V gene data show CDR1 as SGHVS and CDR2 as FQNEAQ. The CDR3 nucleotides read TGTGCCAGCAGCTTAGCGGAGGGTAGCGGGGGGAAACACACAGATACGCAGTATTTT. Translated, it gives CASSLAEGSGGKHTDTQYF.

The J gene is TRBJ1-1, the V gene TRBV3-1 (or the pseudogene TRBV3-2), with TRBD1 as a possible D gene (6 bases). The V end was cut by 6 bases, the J end by 0 bases, with 14 bases between. The CDR3 contains 15 residues. Germline V lookup: CDR1 LGHDT, CDR2 YNNKEL (reference sequence). CDR3 loop: CASRDRQAMNTEAFF. In DNA, the CDR3 is TGTGCCAGCAGAGACCGACAGGCTATGAACACTGAAGCTTTCTTT.

V gene TRBV5-6 combines with J gene TRBJ1-1; TRBD1 is a possible D gene (6 bases). Looked up from germline, CDR1 is SGHDT and CDR2 is YYEEEE. Trimming removed 6 bases from V and 3 bases from J, with 24 bases in between. This CDR3 is built from 17 residues. CDR3 in DNA: TGTGCCAGCAACTCTCTCACCTCCAGGGGCGTTCACACTGAAGCTTTCTTT. This gives the protein CASNSLTSRGVHTEAFF.

The count of this clone is one. The gene calls are TRBV5-8 and TRBJ2-2, with D unresolved. Looked up from germline, CDR1 is SGHTS and CDR2 is YDEGEE. The CDR3 has 14 amino acids. The V and J ends lost 0 bases and 4 bases respectively, with 7 bases between them. CDR3 sequence (DNA): TGTGCCAGCAGCTTGGGAGGATTCACCGGGGAGCTGTTTTTT. As protein: CASSLGGFTGELFF.

V gene TRBV6-2 or TRBV6-3 combines with J gene TRBJ2-3; 9 nucleotides agree with TRBD1. The CDR3 is 14 residues long. Germline V gene sequence: CDR1 MNHEY, CDR2 SVGEGT. V lost 2 bases to trimming and J lost 6 bases; unmatched junction nucleotides: 3. The CDR3 protein is CASSYPGTGDTQYF. CDR3 DNA: TGTGCCAGCAGTTACCCCGGGACAGGGGATACGCAGTATTTT.

The sample holds one count of this clone. The chain has TRBV5-1 and TRBJ2-2, with a weak D call TRBD2 (5 bases). The CDR3 runs 14 residues. Trimming took 6 bases from V and 4 from J, leaving 13 bases between them. Germline CDR1 reads SGHRS; CDR2 reads YFSETQ. CDR3 residues: CASTNTGSTGELFF. The CDR3 nucleotides read TGCGCCAGCACAAATACGGGGAGCACCGGGGAGCTGTTTTTT.

This clone was detected a few times. The rearrangement uses TRBV30 and TRBJ2-5, with TRBD1 as a possible D gene (5 bases). V lost 2 bases and J lost 5, with 18 bases in between. CDR3 length equals 15 residues. The germline CDR1 and CDR2 sequences are GTSNPN and SVGIG (reference sequence). For the CDR3, the DNA is TGTGCCTGGAGTTCTGAATCATCAGGGTTCGAGACCCAGTACTTC. Translating gives CAWSSESSGFETQYF.

The J gene is TRBJ1-3, the V gene TRBV3-1 (or the pseudogene TRBV3-2); no definite D call. The CDR3 totals 14 residues. V lost 4 bases and J 1 base, leaving 8 bases between the germline ends. The V gene's germline CDR1 is LGHDT and CDR2 YNNKEL (reference sequence). The CDR3 nucleotides are TGTGCCAGCAGCCGCGCTACTTCTGGAAACACCATATATTTT. It translates to CASSRATSGNTIYF.

This clone was seen a few times. V gene TRBV5-1 combines with J gene TRBJ1-1; the D gene is possibly TRBD1 (5 bases). Germline lookup yields CDR1 SGHRS and CDR2 YFSETQ. The CDR3 extends over 14 amino acids. V was cut by 4 bases and J by 4 bases, with 14 bases left in between. The CDR3 DNA sequence: TGCGCCAGCAGCGGAGGGGATACGGGCACTGAAGCTTTCTTT. Translation: CASSGGDTGTEAFF.

The rearrangement joins TRBV4-1 to TRBJ1-6; no clear D. The V gene lost 2 bases and the J gene lost 7 bases, with 9 bases spanning the gap. The CDR3 runs 14 residues. Germline V gene sequence: CDR1 MGHRA, CDR2 YSYEKL. CDR3 nucleotides: TGCGCCAGCAGCCAATTGGCAGTAAATTCACCCCTCCACTTT. This gives the protein CASSQLAVNSPLHF.

This clone was recorded only once. The J gene is TRBJ2-7, the V gene TRBV3-1 (or the pseudogene TRBV3-2); 11 positions match TRBD1. The germline V gene encodes CDR1 LGHDT and CDR2 YNNKEL (reference sequence). Trimming took 1 base from V and 4 from J; bases not matched to a gene: 9. There are 17 residues in the CDR3. CDR3 in amino acids: CASSQVVRDRGFYEQYF. The CDR3 coding sequence is TGTGCCAGCAGCCAAGTTGTCAGGGACAGGGGGTTTTACGAGCAGTACTTC.

The CDR3 here is CASSSALFGGGDTQYF. The DNA of the CDR3 is TGCGCCAGCAGCTCGGCGCTTTTCGGGGGTGGCGATACGCAGTATTTT. The chain couples TRBV5-1 to TRBJ2-3; D is possibly TRBD2 (6 bases). Trimming removed 3 bases from V and 6 bases from J, with 20 bases in between. The germline V gene encodes CDR1 SGHRS and CDR2 YFSETQ. This CDR3 is 16 amino acids long.

CDR3 in amino acids: CASSPLASSGGPSTDTQYF. In DNA form, the CDR3 reads TGTGCCAGCTCACCCCTCGCGTCTAGCGGGGGCCCTAGCACAGATACGCAGTATTTT. The V and J genes are TRBV18 and TRBJ2-3; TRBD2 agrees at 10 bases. The trim removed 3 bases at V and 0 bases at J, leaving 12 bases unmatched. This CDR3 is 19 amino acids long. The germline V gene encodes CDR1 KGHSH and CDR2 LQKENI.

The V gene is TRBV6-2 or TRBV6-3, the J gene TRBJ1-1; 8 bases line up with TRBD1. The germline CDR1 and CDR2 sequences are MNHEY and SVGEGT. The junction had 9 bases not matched to a gene; V was cut back by 2 bases and J by 4 bases. The CDR3 sequence is 16 residues long. CDR3: CASSYRQGARVTEAFF. CDR3 coding DNA: TGTGCCAGCAGTTACAGGCAGGGGGCTCGTGTCACTGAAGCTTTCTTT.

This clone has only a few counts. The chain combines TRBV20-1 with TRBJ2-5; possibly TRBD2 for D (6 bases). V shed 3 bases and J shed 1 base, with 9 bases lying between them. CDR1 DFQATT and CDR2 SNEGSKA come from the germline V gene (reference sequence). The CDR3 contains 13 residues. The CDR3 spells CSASLGGQETQYF. CDR3 in DNA: TGCAGTGCTAGTCTCGGGGGCCAAGAGACCCAGTACTTC.

With regard to this clone: This sample includes further DNA sequences coding for the same CDR3. This sequence joins TRBV2 and TRBJ2-3; D may be TRBD2 (5 bases). The V gene lost 7 bases and the J gene lost 5 bases, with 16 bases spanning the gap. The CDR3 covers 14 residues. The germline CDR1 and CDR2 sequences are SNHLY and FYNNEI. Here the CDR3 reads CASNRDRMGDTQYF. As DNA, the CDR3 is TGTGCCAGCAACCGGGATAGGATGGGAGATACGCAGTATTTT.

V usage is TRBV12-3 or TRBV12-4 and J usage is TRBJ1-5; the D gene is possibly TRBD1 (5 bases). This CDR3 region has 13 residues. Trimming pared 3 bases from V and 7 bases from J, leaving 10 bases between. The DNA of the CDR3 is TGTGCCAGCAGTTTTCAGGGATTCCAGCCCCAGCATTTT. Its translation is CASSFQGFQPQHF.